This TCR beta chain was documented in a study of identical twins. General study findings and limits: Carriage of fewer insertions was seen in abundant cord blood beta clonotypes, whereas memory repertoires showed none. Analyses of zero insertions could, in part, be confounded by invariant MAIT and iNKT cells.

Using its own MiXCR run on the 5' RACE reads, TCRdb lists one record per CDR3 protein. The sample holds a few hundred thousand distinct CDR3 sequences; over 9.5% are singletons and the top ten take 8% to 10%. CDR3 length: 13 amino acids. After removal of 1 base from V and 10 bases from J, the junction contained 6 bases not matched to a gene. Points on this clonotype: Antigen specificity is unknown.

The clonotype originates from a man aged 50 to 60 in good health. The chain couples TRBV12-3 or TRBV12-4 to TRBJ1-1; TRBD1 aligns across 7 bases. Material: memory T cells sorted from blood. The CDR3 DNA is TGTGCCAGCAGTTTAGGGACAGGCCAGAGAGCTTTCTTT. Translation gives CASSLGTGQRAFF.